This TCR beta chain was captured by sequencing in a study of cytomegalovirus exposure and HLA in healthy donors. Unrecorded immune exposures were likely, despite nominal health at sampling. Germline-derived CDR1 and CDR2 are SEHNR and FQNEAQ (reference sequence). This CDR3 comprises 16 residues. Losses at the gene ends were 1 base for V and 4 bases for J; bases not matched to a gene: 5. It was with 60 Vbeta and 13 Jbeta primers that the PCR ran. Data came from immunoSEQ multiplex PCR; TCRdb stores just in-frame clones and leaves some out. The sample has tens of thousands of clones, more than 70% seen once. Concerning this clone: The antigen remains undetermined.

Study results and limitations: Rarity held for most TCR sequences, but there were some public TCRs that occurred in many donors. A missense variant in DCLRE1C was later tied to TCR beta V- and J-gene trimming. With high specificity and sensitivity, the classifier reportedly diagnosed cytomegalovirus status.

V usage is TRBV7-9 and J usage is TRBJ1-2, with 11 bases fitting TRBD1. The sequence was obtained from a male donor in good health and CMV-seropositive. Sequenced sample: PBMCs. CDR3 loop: CASSLVSGTGGYGYTF. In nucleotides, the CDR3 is TGTGCCAGCAGCTTAGTCTCCGGGACAGGGGGCTATGGCTACACCTTC. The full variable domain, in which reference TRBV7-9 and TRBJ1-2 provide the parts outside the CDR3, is DTGVSQNPRHKITKRGQNVTFRCDPISEHNRLYWYRQTLGQGPEFLTYFQNEAQLEKSRLLSDRFSAERPKGSFSTLEIQRTEQGDSAMYLCASSLVSGTGGYGYTFGSGTRLTVV.